This TCR beta chain was observed in a study of regulatory T cells in long-lasting Graves disease. Study overall: Duration of antithyroid drug therapy among newly diagnosed Graves' patients was under 3 months. Findings and caveats of the study: Among samples with persistent disease, TRBV28, TRBJ1-2 and TRBJ2-5 were favored. New patients shared more than 750 public clonotypes, fewer than the 2,500 to 3,500 shared by persistent patients.

As to time point: newly diagnosed GD, antithyroid drugs for less than 3 months. Making the TCR library involved RNA that had been extracted from PBMCs. In its sample, this clonotype was seen a few times. Its antigen is as yet unknown. CDR1 is LNHDA, CDR2 SQIVND, per germline (reference sequence). This CDR3 contains 12 residues. V was shortened by 7 bases and J by 9 bases, with 13 bases between the two germline ends. Building the TCR beta libraries relied on iRepertoire HTBI primers, and CDR3 regions underwent Arm-PCR. TCRdb called the multiplex PCR reads again in MiXCR, with one record for every CDR3 protein. Here the sample spans some 220,000 distinct CDR3 sequences, around 19% being singletons. The same data also went into a second study, on T cells in Graves' hyperthyroidism and ophthalmopathy. That paper adds: The model predicted ophthalmopathy a median approximately six months before onset.

The rearrangement uses TRBV19 and TRBJ2-1; D remains unclear. This sequence originates from a woman younger than 45 with Graves disease. This specimen consisted of peripheral blood mononuclear cells (PBMCs), obtained at new diagnosis, from a patient treated with antithyroid drugs. The CDR3 protein is CASTTLGSEQFF. The CDR3 DNA sequence: TGTGCCAGTACCACACTGGGCAGTGAGCAGTTCTTC.